Below are 8 T cell receptor beta chains sequenced from a single sample in a study of cytomegalovirus exposure and HLA in healthy donors. The PCR employed 60 Vbeta primers together with 13 Jbeta primers. The assay was immunoSEQ multiplex PCR, and TCRdb's table has in-frame clones only and misses some. This table holds 120,000 to 150,000 clones, 70% to 90% found once. The sequencing input was PBMCs. Receptor source: a woman between 40 and 50 years old in good health and CMV-seronegative.

This clone was seen a single time. The chain is built from TRBV6-5 and TRBJ1-5; D possibly corresponds to TRBD1 (5 bases). Trimming cost V 6 bases and J 0 bases, with 9 bases left between them. The CDR3 contains 14 residues. CDR1 is MNHEY, CDR2 SVGAGI, per germline. CDR3 coding DNA: TGTGCCAGCAGGTTGGACACTAGCAATCAGCCCCAGCATTTT. This translates into CASRLDTSNQPQHF.

A note on this clone: Additional DNA sequences in this sample encode the identical CDR3. V gene TRBV5-1 combines with J gene TRBJ2-7, with no clear D. V lost 0 bases, J lost 0 bases, and 7 bases lay in between. Germline-derived CDR1 and CDR2 are SGHRS and YFSETQ. CDR3 length equals 14 residues. This CDR3 reads CASSLDTNSYEQYF. The CDR3 nucleotides are TGCGCCAGCAGCTTGGACACGAACTCCTACGAGCAGTACTTC.

The chain joins TRBV5-1 to TRBJ1-3; the D gene is possibly TRBD1 (5 bases). Trimming left V 2 bases short and J 4 bases short, with 22 bases between. CDR1 is SGHRS and CDR2 is YFSETQ in the germline V gene. The CDR3 extends over 18 amino acids. The CDR3 region is CASSFKQLQGQGGNTIYF. The CDR3 bases are TGCGCCAGCAGCTTCAAGCAGCTTCAGGGTCAGGGAGGAAACACCATATATTTT.

The V and J genes are TRBV19 and TRBJ2-2; 7 bases line up with TRBD1. V was clipped by 7 bases and J by 2 bases; unmatched bases: 16. Germline CDR1 reads LNHDA; CDR2 reads SQIVND (reference sequence). The CDR3 is 18 residues long. Written as DNA, the CDR3 is TGTGCCAGTATACCCGGACAGGTACATTCTGGTAACACCGGGGAGCTGTTTTTT. Its translation is CASIPGQVHSGNTGELFF.

This clone has a single count. The chain carries TRBV9 and TRBJ2-3; D is unclear. CDR1 and CDR2 from the germline V gene are SGDLS and YYNGEE. V was trimmed by 3 bases and J by 1 base, leaving 3 bases between them. The CDR3 runs to 12 residues. The CDR3: CASSGGTDTQYF. CDR3 bases: TGTGCCAGCAGCGGAGGCACAGATACGCAGTATTTT.

The genes are TRBV4-3 and TRBJ2-1; D is perhaps TRBD1 (6 bases). The V end was cut by 1 base, the J end by 4 bases, with 11 bases between. The germline V gene has CDR1 LGHNA and CDR2 YSLEER. The length of the CDR3 is 15 residues. DNA of the CDR3: TGCGCCAGCAGCCAAGGTCCAGGGGAATACAATGAGCAGTTCTTC. Translation: CASSQGPGEYNEQFF.

The chain links TRBV5-4 to TRBJ2-2, with TRBD2 identical over 9 bases. V shed 6 bases and J 6 bases; nucleotides not matched to a gene: 6. The CDR3 runs 14 residues. Germline values: CDR1 SGHNT, CDR2 YYREEE (reference sequence). CDR3 in amino acids: CASTVAGVSGELFF. In DNA form, the CDR3 reads TGTGCCAGCACCGTAGCGGGAGTCTCCGGGGAGCTGTTTTTT.

The genes are TRBV28 and TRBJ2-5; 9 bases match TRBD2. Losses at the gene ends were 5 bases for V and 5 bases for J; bases not matched to a gene: 9. Germline V gene sequence: CDR1 MDHEN, CDR2 SYDVKM. The CDR3 consists of 15 residues. CDR3 in DNA: TGTGCCAGCAGTCGGAATAGCGGGAGCAGGGAGACCCAGTACTTC. Its protein product is CASSRNSGSRETQYF.